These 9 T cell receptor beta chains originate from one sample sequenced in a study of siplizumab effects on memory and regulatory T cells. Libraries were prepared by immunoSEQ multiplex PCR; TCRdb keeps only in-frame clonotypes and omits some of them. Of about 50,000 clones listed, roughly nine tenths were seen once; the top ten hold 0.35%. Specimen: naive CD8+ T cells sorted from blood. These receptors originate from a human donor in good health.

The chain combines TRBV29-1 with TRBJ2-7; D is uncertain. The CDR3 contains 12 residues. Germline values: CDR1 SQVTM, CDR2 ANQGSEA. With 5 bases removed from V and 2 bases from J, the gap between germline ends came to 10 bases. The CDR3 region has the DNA TGCAGCGTTTATGCACCGACCTACGAGCAGTACTTC. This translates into CSVYAPTYEQYF.

Written as DNA, the CDR3 is TGTGCCAGTAGTATATGGGGCAGGGGTGAGACCCAGTACTTC. Translated: CASSIWGRGETQYF. The rearrangement uses TRBV19 and TRBJ2-5, with D possibly being TRBD1 (6 bases). The V gene lost 2 bases and the J gene lost 5 bases, with 12 bases spanning the gap. The germline V gene has CDR1 LNHDA and CDR2 SQIVND (reference sequence). The CDR3 contains 14 residues.

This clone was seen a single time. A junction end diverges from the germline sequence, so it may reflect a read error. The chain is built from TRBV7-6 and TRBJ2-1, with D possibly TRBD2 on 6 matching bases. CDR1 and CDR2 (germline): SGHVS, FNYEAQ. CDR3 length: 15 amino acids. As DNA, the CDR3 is TGTGCCAGCAGCATGATACGGGACTCCAACAATGAGCAGTTCTTC. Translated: CASSMIRDSNNEQFF. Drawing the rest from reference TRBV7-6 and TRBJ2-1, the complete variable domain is GAGVSQSPRYKVTKRGQDVALRCDPISGHVSLYWYRQALGQGPEFLTYFNYEAQQDKSGLPNDRFSAERPEGSISTLTIQRTEQRDSAMYRCASSMIRDSNNEQFFGPGTRLTVL.

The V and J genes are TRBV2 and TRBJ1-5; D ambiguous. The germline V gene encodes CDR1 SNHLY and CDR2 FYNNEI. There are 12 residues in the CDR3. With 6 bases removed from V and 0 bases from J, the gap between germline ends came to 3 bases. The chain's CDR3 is CASRNSNQPQHF. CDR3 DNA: TGTGCCAGCAGAAATAGCAATCAGCCCCAGCATTTT.

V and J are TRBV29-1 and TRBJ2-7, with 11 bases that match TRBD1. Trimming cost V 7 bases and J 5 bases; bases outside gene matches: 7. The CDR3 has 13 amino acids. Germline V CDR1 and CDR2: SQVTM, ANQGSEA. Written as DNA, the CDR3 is TGCAGCGCTCGGACAGGGGGCGTCGACGAGCAGTACTTC. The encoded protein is CSARTGGVDEQYF.

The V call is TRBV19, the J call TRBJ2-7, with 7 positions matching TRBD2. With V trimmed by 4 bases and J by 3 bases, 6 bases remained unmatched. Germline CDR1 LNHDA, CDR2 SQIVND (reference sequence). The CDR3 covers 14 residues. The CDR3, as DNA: TGTGCCAGTAGTACGAGCGGGATTTTCTACGAGCAGTACTTC. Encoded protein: CASSTSGIFYEQYF.

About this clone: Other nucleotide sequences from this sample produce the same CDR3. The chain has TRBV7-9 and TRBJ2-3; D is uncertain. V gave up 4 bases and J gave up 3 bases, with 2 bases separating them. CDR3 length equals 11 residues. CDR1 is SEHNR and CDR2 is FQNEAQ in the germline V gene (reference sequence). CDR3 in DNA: TGTGCCAGCAGCTCAACAGATACGCAGTATTTT. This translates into CASSSTDTQYF.

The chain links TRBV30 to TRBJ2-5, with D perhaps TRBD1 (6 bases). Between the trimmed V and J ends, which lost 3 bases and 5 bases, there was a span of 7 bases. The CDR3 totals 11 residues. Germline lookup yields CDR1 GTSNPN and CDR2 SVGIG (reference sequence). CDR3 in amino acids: CAWSDRETQYF. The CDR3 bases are TGTGCCTGGAGCGACAGGGAGACCCAGTACTTC. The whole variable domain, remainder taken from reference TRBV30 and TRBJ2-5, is SQTIHQWPATLVQPVGSPLSLECTVEGTSNPNLYWYRQAAGRGLQLLFYSVGIGQISSEVPQNLSASRPQDRQFILSSKKLLLSDSGFYLCAWSDRETQYFGPGTRLLVL.

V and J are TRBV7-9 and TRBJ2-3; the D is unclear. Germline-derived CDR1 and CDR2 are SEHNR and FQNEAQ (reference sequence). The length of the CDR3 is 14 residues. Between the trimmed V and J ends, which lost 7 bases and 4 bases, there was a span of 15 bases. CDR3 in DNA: TGTGCCAGCACCCCGGACCACCTCCCAGATACGCAGTATTTT. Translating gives CASTPDHLPDTQYF.